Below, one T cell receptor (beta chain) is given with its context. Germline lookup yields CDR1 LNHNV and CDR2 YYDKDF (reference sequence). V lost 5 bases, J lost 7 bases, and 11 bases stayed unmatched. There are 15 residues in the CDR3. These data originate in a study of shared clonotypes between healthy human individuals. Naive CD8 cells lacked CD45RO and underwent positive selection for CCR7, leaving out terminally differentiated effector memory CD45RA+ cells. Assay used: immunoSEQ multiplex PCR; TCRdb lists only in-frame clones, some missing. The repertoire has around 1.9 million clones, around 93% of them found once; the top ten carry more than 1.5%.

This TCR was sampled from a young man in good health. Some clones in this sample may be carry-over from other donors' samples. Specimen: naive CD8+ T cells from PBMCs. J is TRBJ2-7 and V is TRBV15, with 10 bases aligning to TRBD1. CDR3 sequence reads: CATSGRQGATSEQYF. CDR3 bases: TGTGCCACCAGCGGTAGACAGGGGGCAACGTCGGAGCAGTACTTC.